This entry lists 18 T cell receptor beta chains sequenced from one sample in a study of TIL therapy for anti-PD-1-resistant metastatic lung cancer. The libraries were made with immunoSEQ v3. Clones were read by immunoSEQ multiplex PCR, and TCRdb kept only the in-frame ones, dropping some. Among approximately 87,000 clones listed, about three fifths were seen once. Stated time point: pre-treatment sample, taken before nivolumab and TIL therapy. Pleural nodules or supraclavicular lymph nodes made up most of the excised metastases sampled. Here the sequenced sample was tumor tissue, taken at baseline. Source of these receptors: a person between 30 and 80 years old with non-small cell lung cancer.

This clone was observed a handful of times. The V and J genes are TRBV7-8 and TRBJ2-5; the D is unclear. The length of the CDR3 is 15 residues. The V gene lost 5 bases and the J gene lost 5 bases, with 18 bases spanning the gap. CDR1 and CDR2 (germline): SGHVS, FQNEAQ. CDR3 sequence reads: CASSQVGSTGETQYF. The DNA of the CDR3 is TGTGCCAGCAGCCAAGTAGGATCCACCGGGGAGACCCAGTACTTC.

The rearrangement joins TRBV2 to TRBJ2-7; tentative D call: TRBD1 (6 bases). The CDR3 is 14 residues long. Per germline, CDR1 SNHLY and CDR2 FYNNEI. The V gene lost 6 bases and the J gene lost 9 bases, with 21 bases spanning the gap. The CDR3 protein is CASSITGLPLGQYF. The CDR3, as DNA: TGTGCCAGCAGCATTACAGGGCTCCCCCTCGGGCAGTACTTC. Complete variable domain (other parts from reference TRBV2 and TRBJ2-7): EPEVTQTPSHQVTQMGQEVILRCVPISNHLYFYWYRQILGQKVEFLVSFYNNEISEKSEIFDDQFSVERPDGSNFTLKIRSTKLEDSAMYFCASSITGLPLGQYFGPGTRLTVT.

The chain joins TRBV10-3 to TRBJ2-3, with D tentatively TRBD2 (6 bases). The CDR3 runs to 12 residues. From germline, CDR1 is ENHRY and CDR2 SYGVKD. Trimming took off 4 bases at V and 6 bases at J, with 8 bases between the two ends. The CDR3 nucleotides read TGTGCCATCAGTGGGACTATGGATACGCAGTATTTT. It specifies CAISGTMDTQYF.

This clone was observed a single time. The genes are TRBV6-5 and TRBJ2-7, with TRBD2 matching over 12 bases. CDR1 MNHEY and CDR2 SVGAGI come from the germline V gene. V shed 5 bases and J 2 bases; nucleotides not matched to a gene: 4. The CDR3 runs to 15 residues. The CDR3 DNA sequence: TGTGCCAGCAGTCCGACTAGCGGGAGCGCCTACGAGCAGTACTTC. It translates to CASSPTSGSAYEQYF.

In regard to this clone: This CDR3 fails to terminate in the conserved phenylalanine or tryptophan, so it likely reflects a read error. It is unclear where the CDR3 begins or ends on the DNA, so no DNA is shown, and the CDR3 is as TCRdb lists it. V and J are TRBV11-2 and TRBJ1-2; the table's TRBD1 call for D was not verified on the DNA. With termini counted, the CDR3 has 11 amino acids. Germline CDR1 is SGHAT and CDR2 is FQNNGV. The chain's CDR3 is CASSFGPQGAL.

The rearrangement joins TRBV2 to TRBJ2-7; D is perhaps TRBD1 or TRBD2 (5 bases each). This CDR3 is 13 amino acids long. The ends were cut back, 1 base at V and 5 bases at J, with 9 bases in the middle. CDR1 is SNHLY and CDR2 is FYNNEI in the germline V gene. The CDR3 reads CASSEGRENEQYF. CDR3 in DNA: TGTGCCAGCAGTGAAGGCAGGGAGAACGAGCAGTACTTC.

This clone was detected only a few times. This chain connects TRBV6-2 or TRBV6-3 to TRBJ1-2; no clear D gene. Between the trimmed V and J ends, which lost 6 bases and 4 bases, there was a span of 15 bases. This CDR3 is 14 amino acids long. Germline-derived CDR1 and CDR2 are MNHEY and SVGEGT. The CDR3 spells CASSPLTPRYGYTF. The CDR3 nucleotides read TGTGCCAGCAGCCCCCTAACACCCCGCTATGGCTACACCTTC.

The chain combines TRBV30 with TRBJ2-7, with TRBD2 matching 8 bases. The V and J ends lost 2 bases and 4 bases, in that order; junction bases with no gene match: 7. The CDR3 extends over 14 amino acids. The V gene's germline CDR1 is GTSNPN and CDR2 SVGIG (reference sequence). DNA for the CDR3: TGTGCCTGGAGTTTGTCGGGGGGGAAATACGAGCAGTACTTC. Translating it yields CAWSLSGGKYEQYF.

This clone appeared once. The chain carries TRBV7-2 and TRBJ1-2, with TRBD1 as a possible D gene (5 bases). The CDR3 is 14 residues long. Germline loops: CDR1 SGHTA, CDR2 FQGNSA. V gave up 8 bases and J gave up 1 base, with 14 bases separating them. The CDR3 DNA follows: TGTGCCAGCGCGGGGACCGCATTTAACTATGGCTACACCTTC. Residues: CASAGTAFNYGYTF.

The J gene is TRBJ2-5, the V gene TRBV19; D may be TRBD2 (6 bases). Looked up from germline, CDR1 is LNHDA and CDR2 is SQIVND (reference sequence). V was pared by 3 bases and J by 2 bases, with 13 bases between. The CDR3 extends over 15 amino acids. CDR3 nucleotides: TGTGCCAGTAGTATTCGTCGGGAGCTTCAAGAGACCCAGTACTTC. Protein: CASSIRRELQETQYF.

The rearrangement uses TRBV20-1 and TRBJ2-3, with D uncertain. CDR1 is DFQATT and CDR2 is SNEGSKA in the germline V gene (reference sequence). The CDR3 consists of 11 residues. The CDR3 region has the DNA TGCAGGAGTACTAACACAGATACGCAGTATTTT. Its protein product is CRSTNTDTQYF.

J is TRBJ2-3 and V is TRBV3-1 (or the pseudogene TRBV3-2), with 8 nucleotides matching TRBD1. The CDR3 extends over 13 amino acids. Germline CDR1 and CDR2: LGHDT and YNNKEL (reference sequence). V was pared by 7 bases and J by 1 base, with 1 base of the junction left unmatched. CDR3 sequence (DNA): TGTGCCAGCACGGACAGGGGCACAGATACGCAGTATTTT. As protein: CASTDRGTDTQYF.

This rearrangement joins TRBV24-1 to TRBJ2-3; D gene uncertain. The germline gives CDR1 KGHDR, CDR2 SFDVKD. Trimming stripped 4 bases from V and 4 bases from J, with 11 bases between. The CDR3 extends over 14 amino acids. In DNA form, the CDR3 reads TGTGCCACCAGTGACTCGAGATACGCAGATACGCAGTATTTT. Amino acid sequence: CATSDSRYADTQYF.

The chain carries TRBV29-1 and TRBJ1-2; D possibly corresponds to TRBD1 (5 bases). Looked up from germline, CDR1 is SQVTM and CDR2 is ANQGSEA. The CDR3 consists of 13 residues. Trimming removed 0 bases at V and 2 bases at J, with 7 bases between. The CDR3: CSVEDRTNYGYTF. In DNA, the CDR3 is TGCAGCGTTGAAGATAGGACAAACTATGGCTACACCTTC.

This clone was observed a handful of times. The chain employs TRBV7-9 and TRBJ2-7, with 10 bases that match TRBD2. Germline CDR1 and CDR2: SEHNR and FQNEAQ (reference sequence). There are 17 residues in the CDR3. The ends lost 0 bases at V and 2 bases at J; junction bases unmatched: 7. The CDR3 sequence: CASSLAPGTSVTYEQYF. The CDR3 DNA reads as TGTGCCAGCAGCTTAGCGCCAGGGACTAGCGTTACCTACGAGCAGTACTTC. Full variable domain (outside the CDR3, taken from reference TRBV7-9 and TRBJ2-7): DTGVSQNPRHKITKRGQNVTFRCDPISEHNRLYWYRQTLGQGPEFLTYFQNEAQLEKSRLLSDRFSAERPKGSFSTLEIQRTEQGDSAMYLCASSLAPGTSVTYEQYFGPGTRLTVT.

The gene calls are TRBV7-3 and TRBJ2-3; 11 nucleotides align to TRBD2. Looked up from germline, CDR1 is SGHTA and CDR2 is FQGTGA. The CDR3 loop spans 15 amino acids. The ends lost 5 bases at V and 3 bases at J; junction bases unmatched: 4. CDR3 bases: TGTGCCAGCAGCCCCGTAGCGGGAGGGACAGATACGCAGTATTTT. This gives the protein CASSPVAGGTDTQYF. The variable domain in full, with the rest retrieved from reference TRBV7-3 and TRBJ2-3, is GAGVSQTPSNKVTEKGKYVELRCDPISGHTALYWYRQSLGQGPEFLIYFQGTGAADDSGLPNDRFFAVRPEGSVSTLKIQRTERGDSAVYLCASSPVAGGTDTQYFGPGTRLTVL.

V is TRBV5-5 and J is TRBJ1-2; 7 nucleotides match TRBD1. This CDR3 is 14 amino acids long. Germline V gene data show CDR1 as SGHKS and CDR2 as YYEKEE (reference sequence). The trim removed 0 bases at V and 5 bases at J, leaving 4 bases unmatched. CDR3 nucleotide sequence: TGTGCCAGCAGCTTGGGTATGACAGGGTATGGCTACACCTTC. Protein sequence: CASSLGMTGYGYTF.

This chain connects TRBV11-1 to TRBJ2-7; D unresolved. Germline CDR1 reads SGHAT; CDR2 reads FQDESV (reference sequence). V was pared by 1 base and J by 1 base, with 8 bases between. This CDR3 is built from 14 residues. CDR3 protein: CASSLDGSSYEQYF. CDR3 nucleotide sequence: TGTGCCAGCAGCTTAGACGGCAGTTCCTACGAGCAGTACTTC.